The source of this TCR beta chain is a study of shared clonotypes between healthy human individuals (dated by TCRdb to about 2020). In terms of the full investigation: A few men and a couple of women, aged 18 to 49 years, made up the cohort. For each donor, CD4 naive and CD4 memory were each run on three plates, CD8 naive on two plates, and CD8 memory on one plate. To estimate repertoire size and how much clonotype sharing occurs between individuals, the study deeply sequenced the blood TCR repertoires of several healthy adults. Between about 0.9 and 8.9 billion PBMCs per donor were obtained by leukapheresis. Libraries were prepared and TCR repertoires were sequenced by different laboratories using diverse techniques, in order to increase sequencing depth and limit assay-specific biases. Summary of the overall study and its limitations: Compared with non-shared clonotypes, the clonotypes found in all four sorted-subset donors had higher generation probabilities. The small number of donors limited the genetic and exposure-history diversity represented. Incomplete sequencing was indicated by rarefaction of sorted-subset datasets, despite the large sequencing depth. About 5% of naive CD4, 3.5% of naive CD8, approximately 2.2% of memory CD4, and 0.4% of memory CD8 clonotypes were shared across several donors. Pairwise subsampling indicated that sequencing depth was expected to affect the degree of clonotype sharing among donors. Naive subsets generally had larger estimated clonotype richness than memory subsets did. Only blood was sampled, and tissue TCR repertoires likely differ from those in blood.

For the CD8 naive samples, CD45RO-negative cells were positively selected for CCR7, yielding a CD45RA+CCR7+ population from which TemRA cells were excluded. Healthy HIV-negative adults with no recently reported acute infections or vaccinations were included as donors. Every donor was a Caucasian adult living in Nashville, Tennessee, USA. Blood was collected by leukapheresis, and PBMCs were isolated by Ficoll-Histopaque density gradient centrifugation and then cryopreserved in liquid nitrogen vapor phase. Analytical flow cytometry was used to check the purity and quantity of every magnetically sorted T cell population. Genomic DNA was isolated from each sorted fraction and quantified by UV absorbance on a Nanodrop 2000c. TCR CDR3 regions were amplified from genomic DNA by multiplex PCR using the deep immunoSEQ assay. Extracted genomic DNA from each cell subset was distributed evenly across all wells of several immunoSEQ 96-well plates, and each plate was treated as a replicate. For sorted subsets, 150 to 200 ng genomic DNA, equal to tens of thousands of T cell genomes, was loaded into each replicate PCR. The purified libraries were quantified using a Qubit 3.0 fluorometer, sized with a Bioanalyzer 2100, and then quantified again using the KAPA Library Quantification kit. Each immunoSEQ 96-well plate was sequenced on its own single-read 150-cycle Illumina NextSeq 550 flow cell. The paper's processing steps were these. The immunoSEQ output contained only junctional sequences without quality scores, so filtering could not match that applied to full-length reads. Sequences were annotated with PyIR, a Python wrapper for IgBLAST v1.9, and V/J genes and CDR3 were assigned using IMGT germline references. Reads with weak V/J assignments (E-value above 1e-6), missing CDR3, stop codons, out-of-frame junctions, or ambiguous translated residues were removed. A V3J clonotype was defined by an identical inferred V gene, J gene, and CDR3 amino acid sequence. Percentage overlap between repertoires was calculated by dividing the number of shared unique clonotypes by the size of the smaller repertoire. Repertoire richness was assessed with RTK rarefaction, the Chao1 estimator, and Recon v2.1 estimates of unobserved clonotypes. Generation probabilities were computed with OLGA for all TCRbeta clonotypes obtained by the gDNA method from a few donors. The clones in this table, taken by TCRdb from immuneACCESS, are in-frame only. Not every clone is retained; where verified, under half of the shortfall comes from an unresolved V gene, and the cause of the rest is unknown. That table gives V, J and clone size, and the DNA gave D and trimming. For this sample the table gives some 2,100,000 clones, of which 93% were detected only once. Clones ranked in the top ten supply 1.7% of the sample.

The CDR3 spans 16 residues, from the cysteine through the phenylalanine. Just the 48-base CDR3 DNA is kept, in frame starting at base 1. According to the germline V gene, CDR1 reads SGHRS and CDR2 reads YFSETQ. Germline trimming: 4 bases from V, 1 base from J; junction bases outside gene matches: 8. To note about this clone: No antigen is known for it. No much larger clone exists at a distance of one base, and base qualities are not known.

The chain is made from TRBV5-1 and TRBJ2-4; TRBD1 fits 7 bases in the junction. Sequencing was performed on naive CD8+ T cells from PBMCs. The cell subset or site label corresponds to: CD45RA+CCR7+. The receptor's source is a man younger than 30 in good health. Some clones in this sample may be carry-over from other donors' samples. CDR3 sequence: CASSLQGSGAKNIQYF. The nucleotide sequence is TGCGCCAGCAGCCTACAGGGGAGTGGGGCCAAAAACATTCAGTACTTC.